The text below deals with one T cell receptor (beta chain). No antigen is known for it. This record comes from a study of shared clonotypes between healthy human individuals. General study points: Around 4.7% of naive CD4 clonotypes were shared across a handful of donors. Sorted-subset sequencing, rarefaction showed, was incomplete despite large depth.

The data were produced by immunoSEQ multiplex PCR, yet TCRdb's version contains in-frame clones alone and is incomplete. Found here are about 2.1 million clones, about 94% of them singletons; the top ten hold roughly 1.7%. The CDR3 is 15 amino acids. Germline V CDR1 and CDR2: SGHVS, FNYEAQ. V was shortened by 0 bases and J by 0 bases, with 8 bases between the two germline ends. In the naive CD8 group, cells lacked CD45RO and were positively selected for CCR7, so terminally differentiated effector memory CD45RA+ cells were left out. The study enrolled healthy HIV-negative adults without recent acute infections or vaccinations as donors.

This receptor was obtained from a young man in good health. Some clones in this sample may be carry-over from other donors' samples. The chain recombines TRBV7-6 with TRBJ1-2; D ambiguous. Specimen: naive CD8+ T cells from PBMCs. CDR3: CASSLAPAANYGYTF. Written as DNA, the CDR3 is TGTGCCAGCAGCTTAGCGCCCGCGGCTAACTATGGCTACACCTTC.